Listed here are 12 T cell receptor beta chains from one sample, sequenced in a study of blood T cell repertoires in COVID-19. The repertoire was sequenced with immunoSEQ multiplex PCR; TCRdb's copy has only in-frame clones and lacks some. This table has about 250,000 clones, 88% appearing once. Source material: peripheral blood. The origin of the receptors is a woman in her 40s who had recovered from COVID-19.

In DNA form, the CDR3 reads TGTGCCAGCGGGGGCAGGGGCGGGAGGGCCTACGAGCAGTACTTC. It is translated as CASGGRGGRAYEQYF. The V call is TRBV6-6, the J call TRBJ2-7, with 9 bases identical to TRBD2. Germline loops: CDR1 MNHNY, CDR2 SVGAGI (reference sequence). J gave up 2 bases and V 8 bases, and 10 bases lay outside the gene matches. The CDR3 runs to 15 residues.

On this clone: The junction differs from germline at one of its ends, possibly a read error. This sequence joins TRBV7-7 and TRBJ2-1, with 7 bases fitting TRBD2. The CDR3 loop spans 14 amino acids. Germline loops: CDR1 SSHAT, CDR2 FNYEAQ (reference sequence). CDR3 sequence reads: CASSLAGRSNEQFF. The CDR3, as DNA: TGTGCTAGCAGCTTAGCCGGGAGGAGCAATGAGCAGTTCTTC.

Details on this clone: This same CDR3 is encoded by further DNA sequences in the sample. The V and J genes are TRBV5-1 and TRBJ2-1, with 11 bases lining up with TRBD2. Trimming cost V 2 bases and J 5 bases; bases outside gene matches: 6. Germline V gene data show CDR1 as SGHRS and CDR2 as YFSETQ. The CDR3 is made up of 16 amino acids. The CDR3 coding sequence is TGCGCCAGCAGCTTACCCGGGACTAGCGGACACAATGAGCAGTTCTTC. Encoded protein: CASSLPGTSGHNEQFF.

This chain joins TRBV5-4 and TRBJ1-4; the D gene is possibly TRBD1 (5 bases). CDR1 and CDR2 (germline): SGHNT, YYREEE (reference sequence). This CDR3 contains 14 residues. V shed 4 bases and J shed 5 bases, with 12 bases lying between them. The CDR3 region has the DNA TGTGCCAGCAGCGTCCGGGGGGGGAATGAAAAACTGTTTTTT. Translating it yields CASSVRGGNEKLFF.

The rearrangement uses TRBV19 and TRBJ1-5, with 7 nucleotides matching TRBD1. The CDR3 runs to 16 residues. CDR1 LNHDA and CDR2 SQIVND come from the germline V gene (reference sequence). Trimming took 7 bases from V and 0 from J; bases not matched to a gene: 9. The CDR3 DNA is TGTGCCAGTATCTCGGGACAGACACATAGCAATCAGCCCCAGCATTTT. Translating it yields CASISGQTHSNQPQHF.

This clone has a handful of counts. This chain uses TRBV10-3 with TRBJ2-7, with 14 nucleotides matching TRBD2. V lost 6 bases to trimming and J lost 8 bases; unmatched junction nucleotides: 9. Germline CDR1 and CDR2: ENHRY and SYGVKD. CDR3 length: 15 amino acids. The CDR3 coding sequence is TGTGCCATCAGGACCCCGGGACTAGCGGGAGTCCAGCAGTACGTC. As protein: CAIRTPGLAGVQQYV.

Here the CDR3 DNA reads TGTGCCAGCAGCTACCACACCGGACTGGAGACCCAGTACTTC. Its protein product is CASSYHTGLETQYF. V is TRBV5-8 and J is TRBJ2-5; D possibly corresponds to TRBD2 (5 bases). Trimming stripped 3 bases from V and 5 bases from J, with 14 bases between. From germline, CDR1 is SGHTS and CDR2 YDEGEE. The CDR3 runs 14 residues.

The rearrangement links TRBV15 to TRBJ1-2; 8 bases map to TRBD1. Per the germline V gene, CDR1 is LNHNV and CDR2 is YYDKDF (reference sequence). Germline trimming cut 0 bases from V and 8 bases from J; bases unmatched to any gene: 14. CDR3 length: 17 residues. The CDR3 spells CATSREWGAGGLRGYTF. The CDR3 DNA reads as TGTGCCACCAGCAGAGAGTGGGGGGCAGGGGGCTTGCGAGGCTACACCTTC.

The sample holds a few counts of this clone. CDR3 in amino acids: CASSPDRGLTEAFF. The CDR3 DNA follows: TGTGCCAGCAGCCCCGACAGGGGGCTGACTGAAGCTTTCTTT. The chain carries TRBV7-9 and TRBJ1-1; 10 bases fit TRBD1. Unmatched junction bases numbered 5, after V lost 5 bases and J lost 5 bases. In germline, CDR1 is SEHNR, CDR2 FQNEAQ (reference sequence). This CDR3 is built from 14 residues.

The chain has TRBV27 and TRBJ2-3, with D perhaps TRBD1 (6 bases). The CDR3 runs 16 residues. The V end lost 10 bases, the J end lost 0 bases, and 20 bases lay between the germline ends. The germline CDR1 and CDR2 sequences are MNHEY and SMNVEV (reference sequence). The CDR3 spells CANRAPGRGSTDTQYF. In DNA, the CDR3 is TGTGCCAACAGGGCCCCTGGGCGAGGGAGCACAGATACGCAGTATTTT.

This clone occurred once. J is TRBJ1-2 and V is TRBV4-2; D may be TRBD1 (5 bases). In germline, CDR1 is LGHNA, CDR2 YNFKEQ. The CDR3 runs to 15 residues. V was trimmed by 4 bases and J by 5 bases, leaving 17 bases between them. CDR3 in DNA: TGTGCCAGCAGCCCCCAGGGTGGGGCCGGTTATGGCTACACCTTC. Its translation: CASSPQGGAGYGYTF.

CDR3 sequence reads: CASSPQRAGGGQPQHF. The DNA for the CDR3 is TGTGCCAGCAGCCCCCAGAGGGCAGGGGGCGGTCAGCCCCAGCATTTT. V gene TRBV7-8 combines with J gene TRBJ1-5; TRBD1 matches at 8 bases. CDR1 and CDR2 from the germline V gene are SGHVS and FQNEAQ. Trimming took 5 bases from V and 6 from J; bases not matched to a gene: 12. This CDR3 region has 16 residues. The full variable domain, its missing parts supplied by reference TRBV7-8 and TRBJ1-5, is GAGVSQSPRYKVAKRGQDVALRCDPISGHVSLFWYQQALGQGPEFLTYFQNEAQLDKSGLPSDRFFAERPEGSVSTLKIQRTQQEDSAVYLCASSPQRAGGGQPQHFGDGTRLSIL.